This T cell receptor (beta chain) was sequenced for a study of CD8 T cells in Susac syndrome. This CDR3 contains 13 residues. J gave up 5 bases and V 3 bases, and 2 bases lay outside the gene matches. The germline V gene has CDR1 LGHDT and CDR2 YNNKEL (reference sequence). cDNA came from roughly 0.53 to 1 ug RNA primed by random hexamers. Multiplex immunoSEQ PCR targeted 54 Vbeta and 13 Jbeta TCR beta segments. TCRdb re-analysed the immunoSEQ multiplex PCR reads in MiXCR, keeping a single row per CDR3 protein. Among 250,000 to 300,000 distinct CDR3 sequences listed, approximately 89% were seen once. This clonotype was seen a single time.

Sequencing input: CD8+ T cells from PBMCs. The chain links TRBV3-1 to TRBJ2-5; 8 nucleotides align to TRBD1. The receptor's source is a human donor with multiple sclerosis. The CDR3 is CASSQTGEETQYF. CDR3 DNA sequence: TGTGCCAGCAGCCAGACAGGGGAGGAGACCCAGTACTTC.